This record looks at one TCR beta chain sequence and its context. It was with random hexamers that roughly 0.45 to 1 ug RNA was reverse transcribed. An immunoSEQ multiplex PCR amplified TCR beta CDR3 over 54 Vbeta and 13 Jbeta. TCRdb re-called the immunoSEQ multiplex PCR reads through MiXCR, storing one row per CDR3 protein. The sample carries approximately 90,000 distinct CDR3 sequences, just under 95% recorded once. Sequencing of TCR beta was carried out in blood CD8+ and CD4+ T cells. TEMRA cells were enriched by FACS, and CD4+ and CD8+ T cells were negatively isolated. The record originates from a study of CD8 T cells in Susac syndrome. This CDR3 comprises 15 residues.

The gene calls are TRBV21-1 and TRBJ2-7; the table's D call TRBD2 went unverified against the DNA. TRBV21-1 is annotated as a pseudogene. Sequencing was performed on CD8+ T cells from PBMCs. This TCR was sampled from a human donor in good health. The CDR3 is CASSRGTSGYYEQYF. The CDR3, as DNA: TGTGCCAGCAGCCGCGGGACTAGCGGATACTACGAGCAGTACTTC.